A selection of T cell receptor beta chains follows, all from one sample in a study of technical replicates of blood from a handful of donors. Assay: immunoSEQ multiplex PCR; the TCRdb copy retains only in-frame clones and omits some. The repertoire holds about 80,000 clones, about 92% seen once, with about 0.37% in the top ten. The specimen was T cells isolated from PBMCs. The receptor set was obtained from a human donor in good health. The CDR3 runs from the conserved cysteine through the conserved F or W. D genes are given only for firm matches. Size values are once, few and many counts, or a class for expanded clones, and some rows have none.

TRBJ2-1,once,TRBV6-6,.,CASAGEGLNEQFF,TGTGCCAGCGCAGGGGAAGGTCTCAATGAGCAGTTCTTC
TRBJ2-2,.,TRBV30,TRBD1,CAWDRTGENTGELFF,TGTGCCTGGGACCGGACAGGGGAGAACACCGGGGAGCTGTTTTTT
TRBJ2-7,.,TRBV19,.,CASSIGAGFEQYF,TGTGCCAGTAGTATAGGGGCAGGGTTCGAGCAGTACTTC
TRBJ2-2,.,TRBV9,TRBD2,CASSVVEVAGATGELFF,TGTGCCAGCAGCGTAGTCGAGGTAGCGGGAGCCACCGGGGAGCTGTTTTTT
TRBJ1-2,.,TRBV4-3,TRBD1,CASSREGAGGGYGYTF,TGCGCCAGCAGCCGGGAAGGGGCAGGGGGCGGCTATGGCTACACCTTC
TRBJ1-3,.,TRBV7-2,.,CASSADWSSGNTIYF,TGTGCCAGCAGCGCGGACTGGAGCTCTGGAAACACCATATATTTT
TRBJ2-1,once,TRBV27,.,CASSLGHPSYNEQFF,TGTGCCAGCAGTTTAGGGCACCCCTCCTACAATGAGCAGTTCTTC
TRBJ1-2,.,TRBV6-5,TRBD1,CASSWDREGRGYTF,TGTGCCAGCAGTTGGGACAGGGAAGGTCGGGGCTACACCTTC
TRBJ2-7,.,TRBV28,TRBD1,CASSLGDRASYEQYF,TGTGCCAGCAGTTTGGGGGACAGGGCCTCCTACGAGCAGTACTTC
TRBJ1-4,once,TRBV12-5,.,CASGLGQNEKLFF,TGTGCTAGTGGTTTGGGGCAAAATGAAAAACTGTTTTTT
TRBJ2-1,.,TRBV4-2,TRBD2,CASSQNGRGPEQFF,TGTGCCAGCAGCCAAAACGGGAGGGGACCCGAGCAGTTCTTC
TRBJ1-1,.,TRBV5-1,TRBD1,CASSRGTGGSGTEAFF,TGCGCCAGCAGCAGAGGGACAGGGGGCTCTGGCACTGAAGCTTTCTTT
TRBJ2-5,once,TRBV19,.,CASSLQTGEETQYF,TGTGCCAGTAGTCTTCAGACAGGCGAAGAGACCCAGTACTTC
TRBJ2-1,.,TRBV29-1,.,CSVVSSAAYNEQFF,TGCAGCGTTGTATCTAGCGCGGCCTACAATGAGCAGTTCTTC
TRBJ2-5,.,TRBV2,TRBD2,CASKNAGGGETQYF,TGTGCCAGCAAAAACGCGGGGGGCGGAGAGACCCAGTACTTC
TRBJ1-2,.,TRBV7-2,.,CASSKTGPYVLSYTF,TGTGCCAGCAGCAAGACAGGTCCCTACGTATTGAGCTACACCTTC
TRBJ2-7,.,TRBV30,.,CAWSVHYEQYF,TGTGCCTGGAGTGTCCACTACGAGCAGTACTTC
TRBJ2-3,.,TRBV4-1,.,CASSQGGGTYFTDTQYF,TGCGCCAGCAGCCAAGGGGGCGGGACCTACTTCACAGATACGCAGTATTTT
TRBJ1-1,.,TRBV6-4,.,CASSDSRNTEAFF,TGTGCCAGCAGTGACTCCCGGAACACTGAAGCTTTCTTT
TRBJ1-4,.,TRBV19,.,CASSSRREDEKLFF,TGTGCCAGTAGTAGCCGTCGTGAGGATGAAAAACTGTTTTTT
TRBJ2-3,.,TRBV29-1,TRBD2,CSVATSGSADTQYF,TGCAGCGTTGCAACTAGCGGGAGCGCAGATACGCAGTATTTT
TRBJ1-2,.,TRBV18,TRBD1,CASSPKSGTVSNYGYTF,TGTGCCAGCTCACCAAAATCCGGGACAGTGAGCAACTATGGCTACACCTTC
TRBJ2-5,.,TRBV15,TRBD1,CATSRGGAWNRGLQETQYF,TGTGCCACCAGCAGAGGGGGGGCATGGAACAGGGGGCTCCAAGAGACCCAGTACTTC
TRBJ2-7,.,TRBV7-3,TRBD2,CASSFGASGIYEQYF,TGTGCCAGCAGCTTTGGGGCTAGCGGGATCTACGAGCAGTACTTC
TRBJ1-5,.,TRBV4-1,.,CASSQAPGSGQPQHF,TGCGCCAGCAGCCAAGCTCCCGGATCGGGTCAGCCCCAGCATTTT
TRBJ2-7,.,TRBV28,.,CASSFGPSWQYF,TGTGCCAGCAGTTTTGGGCCCAGCTGGCAGTACTTC
TRBJ2-7,.,TRBV4-2,TRBD2,CASSQDGGGLAAYEQYF,TGTGCCAGCAGCCAAGATGGGGGGGGACTAGCGGCCTACGAGCAGTACTTC
TRBJ2-7,.,TRBV28,.,CASSFSGGAFYEQYF,TGTGCCAGCAGTTTCTCGGGGGGCGCCTTCTACGAGCAGTACTTC
TRBJ2-3,.,TRBV7-9,TRBD2,CASSSLRLLAGYTDTQYF,TGTGCCAGCAGCTCACTCCGCCTTCTAGCGGGCTACACAGATACGCAGTATTTT
TRBJ2-7,.,TRBV19,TRBD1,CASSIPGQGFYEQYF,TGTGCCAGTAGTATCCCGGGACAGGGGTTCTACGAGCAGTACTTC
TRBJ1-5,.,TRBV19,TRBD1,CASSIGQGFFNQPQHF,TGTGCCAGTAGTATTGGACAGGGTTTCTTCAATCAGCCCCAGCATTTT
TRBJ2-7,.,TRBV7-2,.,CASSLDGSYEQYF,TGTGCCAGCAGCTTAGACGGCTCCTACGAGCAGTACTTC
TRBJ1-1,.,TRBV10-2,.,CASSDRTTGYGEAFF,TGCGCCAGCAGTGACCGAACAACAGGGTACGGTGAAGCTTTCTTT
TRBJ2-4,.,TRBV7-8,TRBD1,CASSLPKRTGKNIQYF,TGTGCCAGCAGCTTACCAAAGCGGACAGGGAAAAACATTCAGTACTTC
TRBJ1-3,.,TRBV6-5,TRBD1,CASSPDRVGNTIYF,TGTGCCAGCAGTCCTGACAGGGTTGGAAACACCATATATTTT
TRBJ1-3,.,TRBV10-2,.,CASSERDTLSGNTIYF,TGCGCCAGCAGTGAGAGGGACACTCTCTCTGGAAACACCATATATTTT
TRBJ2-7,once,TRBV19,.,CASSAGVWTYEQYF,TGTGCCAGTAGTGCAGGGGTATGGACTTACGAGCAGTACTTC
TRBJ2-1,.,TRBV6-5,.,CASSYGRGSEQFF,TGTGCCAGCAGTTATGGGAGAGGGAGTGAGCAGTTCTTC
TRBJ2-1,.,TRBV4-2,TRBD2,CASSPTSGRGNEQFF,TGTGCCAGCAGCCCAACTAGCGGGAGAGGAAATGAGCAGTTCTTC
TRBJ1-3,.,TRBV30,TRBD1,CALTGGTFFRSSGNTIYF,TGTGCCTTAACAGGGGGCACCTTCTTTAGGAGCTCTGGAAACACCATATATTTT
TRBJ2-1,.,TRBV4-2,TRBD2,CASSQEGGLAGWEQFF,TGTGCCAGCAGCCAAGAGGGTGGCCTAGCGGGGTGGGAGCAGTTCTTC
TRBJ2-3,.,TRBV5-1,TRBD2,CASASSGSTDTQYF,TGCGCCAGTGCTTCTAGCGGGAGCACAGATACGCAGTATTTT